This TCR beta chain was profiled in a study of T cells in Graves' hyperthyroidism and ophthalmopathy. This clonotype was seen only a few times. Authors of the study amplified TCR beta CDR3 regions from RNA transcripts. The study used the HTBI primer set for a first-round RT-PCR of the TCR CDR3. MiXCR, run by TCRdb on the multiplex PCR reads, gives a single entry per CDR3 protein. The sample consists of a few hundred thousand distinct CDR3 sequences, around 45% of them appearing once. Germline values: CDR1 DFQATT, CDR2 SNEGSKA (reference sequence). The CDR3 length is 13 residues. The V end lost 6 bases, the J end lost 1 base, and 12 bases lay between the germline ends.

What was sequenced was peripheral blood or thyroid tissue (not recorded which). The chain couples TRBV20-1 to TRBJ1-1; D is unclear. The TCR originated in a woman aged 18-29 years with Graves' hyperthyroidism. The CDR3 reads CSASRGENTEAFF. In nucleotides, the CDR3 is TGCAGTGCATCCCGAGGTGAGAACACTGAAGCTTTCTTT.